The clone carrying this T cell receptor beta chain turned up a few times. Its antigen is currently unknown. This entry is derived from a study of post-analysis software for immune sequencing data. Study results and limitations: TRBV segments more frequent in patients than in controls numbered about five and included TRBV5-6, TRBV5-1 and TRBV20-1.

V gave up 6 bases and J gave up 7 bases; unmatched junction bases: 8. The CDR3 loop spans 14 amino acids. Germline lookup yields CDR1 MNHEY and CDR2 SMNVEV (reference sequence). Included in the TCR beta cDNA libraries were unique molecular identifiers. TCRdb analysed the PCR reads with MiXCR anew, one entry per CDR3 protein. The table records about 770,000 distinct CDR3 sequences, about half of them present only once. The V call is TRBV27, the J call TRBJ1-4; 7 nucleotides match TRBD1. Sequencing input: blood. This sequence was found in a girl aged 10-17 years with multiple sclerosis. The chain's CDR3 is CASRPSGGGEKLFF. The CDR3 DNA is TGTGCCAGCAGGCCCTCAGGGGGAGGTGAAAAACTGTTTTTT.